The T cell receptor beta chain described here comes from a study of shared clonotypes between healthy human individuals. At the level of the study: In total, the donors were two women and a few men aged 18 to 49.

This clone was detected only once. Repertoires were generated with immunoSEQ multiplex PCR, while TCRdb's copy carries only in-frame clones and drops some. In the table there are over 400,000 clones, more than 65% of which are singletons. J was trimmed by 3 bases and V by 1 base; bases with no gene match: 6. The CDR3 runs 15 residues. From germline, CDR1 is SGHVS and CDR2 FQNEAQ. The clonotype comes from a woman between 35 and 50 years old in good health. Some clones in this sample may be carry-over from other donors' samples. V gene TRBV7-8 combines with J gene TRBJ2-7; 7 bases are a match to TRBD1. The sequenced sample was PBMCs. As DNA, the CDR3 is TGTGCCAGCAGCTTAGTCACAGGGGTAATCTACGAGCAGTACTTC. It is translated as CASSLVTGVIYEQYF.